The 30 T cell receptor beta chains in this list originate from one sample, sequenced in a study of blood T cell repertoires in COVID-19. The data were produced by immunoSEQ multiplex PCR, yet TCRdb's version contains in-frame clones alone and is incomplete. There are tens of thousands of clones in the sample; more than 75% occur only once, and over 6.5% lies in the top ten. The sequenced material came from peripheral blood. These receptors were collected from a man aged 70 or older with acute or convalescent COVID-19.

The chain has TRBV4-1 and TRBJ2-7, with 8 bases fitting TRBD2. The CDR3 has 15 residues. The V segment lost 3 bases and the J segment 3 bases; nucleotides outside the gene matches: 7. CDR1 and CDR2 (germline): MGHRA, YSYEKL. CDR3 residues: CASSHLVSGNYEQYF. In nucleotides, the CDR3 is TGCGCCAGCAGCCACCTAGTTAGCGGGAACTACGAGCAGTACTTC.

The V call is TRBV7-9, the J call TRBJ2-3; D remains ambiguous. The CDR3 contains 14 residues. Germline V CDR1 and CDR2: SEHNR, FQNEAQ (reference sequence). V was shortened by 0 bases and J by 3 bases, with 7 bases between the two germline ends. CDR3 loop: CASSLATRTDTQYF. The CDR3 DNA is TGTGCCAGCAGCTTAGCGACGAGGACAGATACGCAGTATTTT.

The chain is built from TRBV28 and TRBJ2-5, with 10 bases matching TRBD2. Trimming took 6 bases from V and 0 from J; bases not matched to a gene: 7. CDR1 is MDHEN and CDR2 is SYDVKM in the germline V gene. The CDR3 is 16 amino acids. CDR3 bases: TGTGCCAGCAGAGGAGCGGGAGGGGAGTACCAAGAGACCCAGTACTTC. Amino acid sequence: CASRGAGGEYQETQYF.

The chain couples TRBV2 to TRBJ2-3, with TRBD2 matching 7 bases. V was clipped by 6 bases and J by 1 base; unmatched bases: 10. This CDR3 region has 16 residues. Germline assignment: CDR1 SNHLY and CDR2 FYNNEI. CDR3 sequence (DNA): TGTGCCAGCAGCATGCTGACTAGCAGCGGCACAGATACGCAGTATTTT. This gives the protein CASSMLTSSGTDTQYF.

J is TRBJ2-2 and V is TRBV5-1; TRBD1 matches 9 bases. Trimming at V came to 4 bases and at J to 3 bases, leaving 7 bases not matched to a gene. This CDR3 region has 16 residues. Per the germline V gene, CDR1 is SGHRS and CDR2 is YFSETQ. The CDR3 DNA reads TGCGCCAGCAGCCGGTCCGGGGACAGGGACACCGGGGAGCTGTTTTTT. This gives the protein CASSRSGDRDTGELFF. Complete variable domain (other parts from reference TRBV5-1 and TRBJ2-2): KAGVTQTPRYLIKTRGQQVTLSCSPISGHRSVSWYQQTPGQGLQFLFEYFSETQRNKGNFPGRFSGRQFSNSRSEMNVSTLELGDSALYLCASSRSGDRDTGELFFGEGSRLTVL.

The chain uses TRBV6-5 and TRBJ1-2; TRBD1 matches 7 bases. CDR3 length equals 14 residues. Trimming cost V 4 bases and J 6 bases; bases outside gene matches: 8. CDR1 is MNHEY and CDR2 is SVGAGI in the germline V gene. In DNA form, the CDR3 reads TGTGCCAGCAGTTCCCAAACACAGGGGAATGGCTACACCTTC. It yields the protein CASSSQTQGNGYTF.

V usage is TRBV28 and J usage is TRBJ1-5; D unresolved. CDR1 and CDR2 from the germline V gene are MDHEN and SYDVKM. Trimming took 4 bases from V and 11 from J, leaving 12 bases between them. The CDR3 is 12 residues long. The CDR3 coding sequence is TGTGCCAGCAGTTCCGGACTTGAAGCCCAGCATTTT. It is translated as CASSSGLEAQHF. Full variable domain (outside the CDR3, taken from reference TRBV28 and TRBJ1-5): DVKVTQSSRYLVKRTGEKVFLECVQDMDHENMFWYRQDPGLGLRLIYFSYDVKMKEKGDIPEGYSVSREKKERFSLILESASTNQTSMYLCASSSGLEAQHFGDGTRLSIL.

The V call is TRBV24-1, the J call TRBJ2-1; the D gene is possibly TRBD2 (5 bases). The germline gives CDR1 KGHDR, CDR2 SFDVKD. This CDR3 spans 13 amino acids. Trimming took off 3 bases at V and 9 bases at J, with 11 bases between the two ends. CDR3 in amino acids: CATSDPGGAEQFF. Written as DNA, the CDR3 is TGTGCCACCAGTGATCCCGGAGGAGCTGAGCAGTTCTTC.

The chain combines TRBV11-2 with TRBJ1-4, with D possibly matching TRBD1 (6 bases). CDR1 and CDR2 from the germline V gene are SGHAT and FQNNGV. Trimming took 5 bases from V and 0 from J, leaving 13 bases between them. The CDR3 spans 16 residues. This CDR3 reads CASSRRTVATNEKLFF. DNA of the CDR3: TGTGCCAGCAGCCGAAGGACAGTTGCAACTAATGAAAAACTGTTTTTT.

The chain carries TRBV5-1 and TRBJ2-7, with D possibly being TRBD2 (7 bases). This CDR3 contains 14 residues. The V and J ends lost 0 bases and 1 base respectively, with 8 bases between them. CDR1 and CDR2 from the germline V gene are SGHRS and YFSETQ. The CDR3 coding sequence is TGCGCCAGCAGCTTGGAGGGGGGGTCCTACGAGCAGTACTTC. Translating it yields CASSLEGGSYEQYF.

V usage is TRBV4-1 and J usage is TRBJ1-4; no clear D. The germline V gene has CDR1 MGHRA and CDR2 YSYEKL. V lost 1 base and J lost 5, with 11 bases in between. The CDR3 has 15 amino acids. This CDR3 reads CASSQGAVQNEKLFF. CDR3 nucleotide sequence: TGCGCCAGCAGCCAAGGGGCTGTTCAAAATGAAAAACTGTTTTTT.

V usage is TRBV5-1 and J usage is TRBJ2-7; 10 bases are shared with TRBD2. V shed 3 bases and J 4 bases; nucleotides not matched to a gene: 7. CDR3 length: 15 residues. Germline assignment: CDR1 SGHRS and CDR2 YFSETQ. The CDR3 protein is CASSSSSGSEYEQYF. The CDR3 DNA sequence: TGCGCCAGCAGCTCTTCTAGCGGGAGCGAATACGAGCAGTACTTC. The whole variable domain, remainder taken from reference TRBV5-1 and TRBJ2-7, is KAGVTQTPRYLIKTRGQQVTLSCSPISGHRSVSWYQQTPGQGLQFLFEYFSETQRNKGNFPGRFSGRQFSNSRSEMNVSTLELGDSALYLCASSSSSGSEYEQYFGPGTRLTVT.

CDR3 loop: CASSQGQRGLDTQYF. CDR3 bases: TGTGCCAGCAGCCAAGGGCAGCGGGGCCTAGATACGCAGTATTTT. V is TRBV4-2 and J is TRBJ2-3; 7 bases are shared with TRBD2. This CDR3 has 15 amino acids. Unmatched junction bases numbered 6, after V lost 1 base and J lost 5 bases. Germline V gene sequence: CDR1 LGHNA, CDR2 YNFKEQ.

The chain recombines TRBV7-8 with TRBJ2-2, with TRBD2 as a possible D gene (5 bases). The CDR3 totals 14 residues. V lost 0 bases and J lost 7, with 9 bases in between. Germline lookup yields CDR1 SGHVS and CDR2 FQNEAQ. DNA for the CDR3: TGTGCCAGCAGCTTAGCGGACTCTATCGGGGAGCTGTTTTTT. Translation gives CASSLADSIGELFF.

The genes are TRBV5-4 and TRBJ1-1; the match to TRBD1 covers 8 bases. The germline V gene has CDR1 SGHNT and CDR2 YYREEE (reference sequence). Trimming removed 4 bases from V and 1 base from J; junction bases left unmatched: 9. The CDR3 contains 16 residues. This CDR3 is CASSTTQGGKNTEAFF. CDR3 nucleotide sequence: TGTGCCAGCAGCACGACACAGGGGGGTAAGAACACTGAAGCTTTCTTT.

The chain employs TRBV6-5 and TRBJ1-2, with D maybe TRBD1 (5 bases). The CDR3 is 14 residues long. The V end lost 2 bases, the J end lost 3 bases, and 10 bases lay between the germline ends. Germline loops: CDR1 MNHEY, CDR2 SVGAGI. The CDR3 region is CASSYGGIDYGYTF. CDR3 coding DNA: TGTGCCAGCAGTTACGGGGGGATCGACTATGGCTACACCTTC.

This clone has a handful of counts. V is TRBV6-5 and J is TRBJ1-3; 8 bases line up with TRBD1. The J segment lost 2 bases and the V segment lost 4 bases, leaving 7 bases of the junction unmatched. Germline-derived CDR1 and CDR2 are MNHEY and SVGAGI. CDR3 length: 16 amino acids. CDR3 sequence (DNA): TGTGCCAGCAGTTCCCGTACAGGGGGAACTGGAAACACCATATATTTT. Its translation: CASSSRTGGTGNTIYF.

DNA of the CDR3: TGTGCCAGCAGTCAGGGTACCAATCAGCCCCAGCATTTT. This translates into CASSQGTNQPQHF. The rearrangement links TRBV6-5 to TRBJ1-5, with a weak D call TRBD1 (5 bases). The CDR3 length is 13 residues. Per germline, CDR1 MNHEY and CDR2 SVGAGI. With 5 bases removed from V and 3 bases from J, the gap between germline ends came to 8 bases.

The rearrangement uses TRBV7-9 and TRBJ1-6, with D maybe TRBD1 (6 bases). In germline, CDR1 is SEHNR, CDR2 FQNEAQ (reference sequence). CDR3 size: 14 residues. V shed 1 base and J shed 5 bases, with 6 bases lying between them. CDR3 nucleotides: TGTGCCAGCAGCTTAGGGACAGATAATTCACCCCTCCACTTT. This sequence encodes CASSLGTDNSPLHF.

The CDR3 coding sequence is TGTGCCAGCAGTTTGGACGGGGAGGGTGAGCAGTTCTTC. Its translation is CASSLDGEGEQFF. The chain has TRBV12-3 or TRBV12-4 and TRBJ2-1; 7 nucleotides line up with TRBD2. The CDR3 is 13 amino acids. The ends lost 3 bases at V and 9 bases at J; junction bases unmatched: 5.

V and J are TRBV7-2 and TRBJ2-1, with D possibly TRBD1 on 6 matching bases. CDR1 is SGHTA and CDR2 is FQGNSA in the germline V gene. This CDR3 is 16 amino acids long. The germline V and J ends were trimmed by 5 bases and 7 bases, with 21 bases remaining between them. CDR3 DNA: TGTGCCAGCAGCGACTTCTGGACAGAGTTTAGTAATGAGCAGTTCTTC. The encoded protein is CASSDFWTEFSNEQFF.

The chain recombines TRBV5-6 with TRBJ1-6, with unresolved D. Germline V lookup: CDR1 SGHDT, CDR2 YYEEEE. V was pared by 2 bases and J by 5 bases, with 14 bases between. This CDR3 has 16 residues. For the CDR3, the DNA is TGTGCCAGCAGCTTTTTGGCGGGAGTCCATAATTCACCCCTCCACTTT. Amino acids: CASSFLAGVHNSPLHF.

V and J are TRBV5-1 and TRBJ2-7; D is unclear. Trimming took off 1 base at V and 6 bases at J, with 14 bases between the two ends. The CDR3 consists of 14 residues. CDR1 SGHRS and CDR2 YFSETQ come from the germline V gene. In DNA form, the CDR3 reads TGCGCCAGCAGCTTGCAGACTCCGCCTCGCGAGCAGTACTTC. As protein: CASSLQTPPREQYF.

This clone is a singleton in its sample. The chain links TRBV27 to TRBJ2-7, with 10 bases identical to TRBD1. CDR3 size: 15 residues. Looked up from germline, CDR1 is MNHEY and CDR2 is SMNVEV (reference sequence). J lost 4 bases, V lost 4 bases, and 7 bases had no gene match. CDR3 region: CASSWGQGLLYEQYF. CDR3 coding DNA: TGTGCCAGCAGTTGGGGACAGGGGCTACTTTACGAGCAGTACTTC.

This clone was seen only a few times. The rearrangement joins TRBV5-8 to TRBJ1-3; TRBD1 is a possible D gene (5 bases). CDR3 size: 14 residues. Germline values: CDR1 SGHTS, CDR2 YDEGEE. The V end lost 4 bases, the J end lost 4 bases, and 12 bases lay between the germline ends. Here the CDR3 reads CASSLGQVGNTIYF. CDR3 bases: TGTGCCAGCAGCCTGGGGCAGGTCGGAAACACCATATATTTT.

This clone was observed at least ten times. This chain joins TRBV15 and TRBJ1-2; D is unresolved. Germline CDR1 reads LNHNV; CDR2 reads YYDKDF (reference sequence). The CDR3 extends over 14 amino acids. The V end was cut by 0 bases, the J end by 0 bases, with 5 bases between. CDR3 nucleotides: TGTGCCACCAGCAGAGACGTTACTAACTATGGCTACACCTTC. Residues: CATSRDVTNYGYTF.

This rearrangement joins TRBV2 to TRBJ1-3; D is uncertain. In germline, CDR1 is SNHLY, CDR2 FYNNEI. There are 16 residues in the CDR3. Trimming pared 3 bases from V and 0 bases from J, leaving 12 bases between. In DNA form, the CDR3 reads TGTGCCAGCAGTGAGCATCCGGTTAGCTCTGGAAACACCATATATTTT. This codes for CASSEHPVSSGNTIYF.

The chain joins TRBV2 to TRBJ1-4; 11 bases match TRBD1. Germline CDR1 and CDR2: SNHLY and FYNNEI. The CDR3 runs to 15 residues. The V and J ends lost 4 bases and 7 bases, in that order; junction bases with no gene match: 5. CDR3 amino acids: CASSVLGTGGEKLFF. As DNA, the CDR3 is TGTGCCAGCAGTGTCCTAGGGACAGGGGGTGAAAAACTGTTTTTT.

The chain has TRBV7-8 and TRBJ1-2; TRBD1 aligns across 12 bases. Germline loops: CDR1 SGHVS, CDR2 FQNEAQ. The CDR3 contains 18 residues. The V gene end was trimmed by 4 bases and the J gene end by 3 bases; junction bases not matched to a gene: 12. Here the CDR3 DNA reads TGTGCCAGCAGCTCCCCCCCGGGACAGGGGGCGTCCTACTATGGCTACACCTTC. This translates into CASSSPPGQGASYYGYTF.

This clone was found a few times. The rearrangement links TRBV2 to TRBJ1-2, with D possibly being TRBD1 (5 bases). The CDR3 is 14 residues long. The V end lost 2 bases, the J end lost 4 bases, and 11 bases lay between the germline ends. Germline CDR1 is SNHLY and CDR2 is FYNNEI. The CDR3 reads CASSEPGRLYGYTF. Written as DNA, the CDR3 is TGTGCCAGCAGTGAACCAGGGAGGCTCTATGGCTACACCTTC.